This T cell receptor beta chain came from a study of cytomegalovirus exposure and HLA in healthy donors. Study observations and caveats: Earlier analysis yielded a pattern in which most TCR beta V segments were productive about 90% or about 30% of the time.

The PCR contained 60 Vbeta and 13 Jbeta primers. Data came from immunoSEQ multiplex PCR; TCRdb stores just in-frame clones and leaves some out. The table lists 100,000 to 150,000 clones. Concerning this clone: Its antigen is not identified.

The CDR3 is 17 amino acids. Germline assignment: CDR1 SGDLS and CDR2 YYNGEE. Trimming removed 0 bases at V and 0 bases at J, with 12 bases between. This rearrangement joins TRBV9 to TRBJ2-2, with D unclear. The sample consisted of PBMCs. The receptor was isolated from a man aged 18 to 30 in good health and CMV-seronegative. For the CDR3, the DNA is TGTGCCAGCAGCGTAGCGGGTCAGCCCGCGAACACCGGGGAGCTGTTTTTT. Translated, it gives CASSVAGQPANTGELFF.